This T cell receptor beta chain is drawn from a study of CD4 T cells in lung cancer (dated by TCRdb to 2018 to 2020). Study-level background: In the study, blood T cells of NSCLC patients were screened for responses to candidate mutation-encoded neoepitopes, and neoantigen-specific CD4+ T-cell clones and TCRs were isolated. Treatments received by the patients before blood donation included platinum chemotherapy, and some patients received nivolumab or pembrolizumab. A few patients undergoing curative-intent resections for stage I-III non-small cell lung cancer provided the tumor and non-adjacent lung tissue. The frequency of neoantigen-specific clonotypes in tumor resections, non-adjacent lung and cultured T-cell products was followed using TCRB deep sequencing. Aged 60 to 69 when blood was donated, the resected patients, most of whom were former smokers, had either lung adenocarcinoma or squamous cell carcinoma. Summary of the overall study and its limitations: Some blood-derived responses might be explained by in vitro priming of naive T cells or cross-reactivity rather than by memory responses to the cancer.

Non-adjacent lung tissue was collected from the same resection as far as possible from the malignant lesion, at least 3 cm away. Comments on this clone: What antigen it recognizes has not been identified. No qualities accompany the bases; no much larger clone lies one base away. Other DNA sequences in this specimen translate into the identical CDR3.

The protocol used for the library was the immunoSEQ multiplex PCR assay. Qiagen DNeasy or QIAamp micro DNA kits were used to isolate DNA, and the Adaptive Biotechnology human TCRB sequencing kit was used to sequence TCRB. TCRB libraries were sequenced on an Illumina MiSeq. Per the original workflow: The kit provider's software was used to analyze TCRB sequence data, and Fisher's exact test was used to test clonotype templates for tumor enrichment. TCRdb mirrors the immuneACCESS table, restricted to in-frame sequences. Some clones are absent from its copies; in checked studies, under half trace to an unresolved V gene, and the reason for the others is unknown. That table supplies the V and J calls and clone size; D and trimming were determined from the DNA. Across this sample there are some 9,600 clones, with around two thirds seen only once. About 16% of the sample rests with the top ten. Relative to germline, V is 4 bases shorter and J is 6 bases shorter, with 11 bases between their ends. CDR1 and CDR2 are read off the germline V gene as SQVTM and ANQGSEA. From cysteine to phenylalanine, the CDR3 is 12 amino acids long. Only the CDR3 portion is preserved as DNA: 36 bases, with reading frame beginning at the first base.

What was sequenced was normal lung tissue taken away from the tumor. In this chain, TRBV29-1 is recombined with TRBJ2-3, with a weak D call of TRBD1 (5 bases match). This sequence was found in a man aged 55 to 70 with non-small cell lung cancer. The encoded CDR3 is CSVGQGGDTQYF. The DNA sequence is given as TGCAGCGTTGGCCAGGGTGGGGATACGCAGTATTTT.